This T cell receptor (beta chain) derives from a study of untreated major depressive disorder. Participants were all of European descent. Magnetic negative selection enriched CD4+ T cells from thawed PBMCs. About this clone: The target antigen is unknown.

The repertoire was sequenced with immunoSEQ multiplex PCR; TCRdb's copy has only in-frame clones and lacks some. The table has 15,000 to 25,000 clones, about 83% seen once; the top ten hold about 0.8%. The germline V gene has CDR1 SGHNT and CDR2 YYREEE (reference sequence). V dropped 3 bases and J dropped 5; count of bases not matched to a gene: 6. CDR3 length: 14 amino acids. The study, taken as a whole, reports: TRBV25-01 and TRBV02-01 followed the flow pattern without significance. The small study sample limits how generally findings apply.

The sequence was collected from a woman aged 25 to 39 in good health. The sample taken for sequencing was CD4+ T cells from PBMCs. This chain links TRBV5-4 with TRBJ2-5; TRBD1 matches at 8 bases. CDR3 sequence (DNA): TGTGCCAGCAGCTCCCAGGGGGCAGTGGAGACCCAGTACTTC. As protein: CASSSQGAVETQYF.